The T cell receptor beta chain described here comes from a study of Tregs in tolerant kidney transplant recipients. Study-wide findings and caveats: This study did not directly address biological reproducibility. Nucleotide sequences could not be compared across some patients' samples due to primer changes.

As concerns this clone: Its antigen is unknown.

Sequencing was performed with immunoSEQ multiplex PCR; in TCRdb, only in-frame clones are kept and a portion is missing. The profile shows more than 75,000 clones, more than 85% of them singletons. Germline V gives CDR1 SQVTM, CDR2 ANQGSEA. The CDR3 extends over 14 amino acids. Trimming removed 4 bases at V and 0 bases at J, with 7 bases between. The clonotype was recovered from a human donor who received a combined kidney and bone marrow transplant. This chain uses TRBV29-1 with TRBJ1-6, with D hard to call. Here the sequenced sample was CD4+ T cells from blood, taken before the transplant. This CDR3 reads CSVVLGSYNSPLHF. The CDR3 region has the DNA TGCAGCGTTGTTCTCGGCTCCTATAATTCACCCCTCCACTTT. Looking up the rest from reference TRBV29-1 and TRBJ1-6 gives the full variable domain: SAVISQKPSRDICQRGTSLTIQCQVDSQVTMMFWYRQQPGQSLTLIATANQGSEATYESGFVIDKFPISRPNLTFSTLTVSNMSPEDSSIYLCSVVLGSYNSPLHFGNGTRLTVT.